This note documents a single TCR beta chain sequence. Its matching antigen is unknown. In the PCR, 60 Vbeta and 13 Jbeta primers were used. The table came from immunoSEQ multiplex PCR; TCRdb's copy has only in-frame clones and leaves some out. The top ten clones hold 9.5% to 13% of a sample with some 100,000 clones, approximately 80% of them seen once. These data belong to a study of cytomegalovirus exposure and HLA in healthy donors. Overall study results and limits: Being indistinguishable, some V segments were excluded, TRBV6-2 and TRBV6-3 among them. Among CMV-associated TCR beta chains, most appeared HLA-restricted in a later analysis. Later analysis revealed greater clonal expansion in HLA-associated TCR beta chains than in equally common others. Among the sequence variants, a highly shared cluster was likely an artifact of sequencing.

CDR1 LGHNA and CDR2 YSLEER come from the germline V gene. Trimming stripped 3 bases from V and 9 bases from J, with 15 bases between. This CDR3 is 15 amino acids long. The V and J genes are TRBV4-3 and TRBJ1-6, with D possibly being TRBD1 (6 bases). The source material was PBMCs. The TCR originated in a man in his forties in good health and CMV-seropositive. The CDR3 sequence: CASSQTGRGGSPLHF. The CDR3 nucleotides read TGCGCCAGCAGCCAGACGGGGCGAGGGGGTTCACCCCTCCACTTT.